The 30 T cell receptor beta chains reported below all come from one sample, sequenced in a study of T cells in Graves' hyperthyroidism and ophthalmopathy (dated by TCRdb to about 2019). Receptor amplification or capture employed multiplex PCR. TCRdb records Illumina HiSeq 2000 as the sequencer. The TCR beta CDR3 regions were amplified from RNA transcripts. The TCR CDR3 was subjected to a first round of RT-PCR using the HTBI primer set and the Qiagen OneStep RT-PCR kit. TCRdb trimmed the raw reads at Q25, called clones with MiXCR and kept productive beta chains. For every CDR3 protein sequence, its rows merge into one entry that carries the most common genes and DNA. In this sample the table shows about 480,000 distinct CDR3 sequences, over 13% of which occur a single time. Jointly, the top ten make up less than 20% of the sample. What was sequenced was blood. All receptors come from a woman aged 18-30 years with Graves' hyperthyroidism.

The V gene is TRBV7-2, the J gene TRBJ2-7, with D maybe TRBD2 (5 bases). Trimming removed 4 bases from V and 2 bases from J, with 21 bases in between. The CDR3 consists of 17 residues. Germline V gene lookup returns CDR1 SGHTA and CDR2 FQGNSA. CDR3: CASSSNDWRTPTYEQYV. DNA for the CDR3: TGTGCCAGCAGCTCAAACGACTGGAGGACCCCGACCTACGAGCAGTACGTC.

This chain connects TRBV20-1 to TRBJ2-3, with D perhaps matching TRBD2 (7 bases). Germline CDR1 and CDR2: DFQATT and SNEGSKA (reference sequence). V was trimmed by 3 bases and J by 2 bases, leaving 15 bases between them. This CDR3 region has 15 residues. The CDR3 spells CSARGASGHTDTQYF. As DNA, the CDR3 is TGCAGTGCTAGGGGGGCTAGCGGACACACAGATACGCAGTATTTT.

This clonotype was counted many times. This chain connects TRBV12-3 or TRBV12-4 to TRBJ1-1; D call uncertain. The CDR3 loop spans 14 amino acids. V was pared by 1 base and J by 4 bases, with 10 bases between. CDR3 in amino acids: CASSLEERVTEAFF. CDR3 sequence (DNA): TGTGCCAGCAGTTTAGAGGAACGGGTCACTGAAGCTTTCTTT.

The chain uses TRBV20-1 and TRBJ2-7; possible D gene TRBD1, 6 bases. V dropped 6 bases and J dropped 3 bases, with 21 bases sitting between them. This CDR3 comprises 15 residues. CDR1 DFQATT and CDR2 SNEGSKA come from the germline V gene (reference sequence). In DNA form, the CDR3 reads TGCAGTGCCATCCTCTCGAGAGGACAGCACTACGAGCAGTACTTC. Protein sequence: CSAILSRGQHYEQYF.

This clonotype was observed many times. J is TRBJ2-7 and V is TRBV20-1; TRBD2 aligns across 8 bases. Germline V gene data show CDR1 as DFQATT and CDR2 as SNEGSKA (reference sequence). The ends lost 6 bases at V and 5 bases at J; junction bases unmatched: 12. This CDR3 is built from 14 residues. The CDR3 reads CSALLAGRNDEQYV. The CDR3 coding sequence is TGCAGTGCCCTTTTAGCGGGACGTAACGACGAGCAGTACGTC.

In DNA, the CDR3 is TGCGCCAGCAGCTTGGTACAGGATTCGACCGGGGAGCTGTTTTTT. Protein product: CASSLVQDSTGELFF. This chain uses TRBV5-1 with TRBJ2-2; weak D call: TRBD1 (5 bases). This CDR3 contains 15 residues. Trimming cost V 0 bases and J 5 bases, with 11 bases left between them. Germline CDR1 SGHRS, CDR2 YFSETQ.

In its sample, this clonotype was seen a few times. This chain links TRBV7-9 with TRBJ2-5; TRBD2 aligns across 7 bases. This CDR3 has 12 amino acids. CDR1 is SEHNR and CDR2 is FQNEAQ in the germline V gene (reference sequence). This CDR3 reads CAGRGNEETQYF. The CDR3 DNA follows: TGTGCGGGGAGGGGTAATGAAGAGACCCAGTACTTC.

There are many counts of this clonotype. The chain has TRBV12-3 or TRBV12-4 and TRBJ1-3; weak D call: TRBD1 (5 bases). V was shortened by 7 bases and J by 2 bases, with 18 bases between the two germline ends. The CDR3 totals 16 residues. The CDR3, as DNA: TGTGCCAGCAAGGGAGGGGCTGGAGAGGCTGGAAACACCATATATTTT. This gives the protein CASKGGAGEAGNTIYF.

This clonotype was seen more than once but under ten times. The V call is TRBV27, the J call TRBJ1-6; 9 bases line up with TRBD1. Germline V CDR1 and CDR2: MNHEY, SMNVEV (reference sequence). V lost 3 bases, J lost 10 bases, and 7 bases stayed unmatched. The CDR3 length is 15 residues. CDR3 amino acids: CASSFRDRVVSPLHF. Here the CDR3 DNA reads TGTGCCAGCAGTTTTCGGGACAGGGTAGTCTCACCCCTCCACTTT.

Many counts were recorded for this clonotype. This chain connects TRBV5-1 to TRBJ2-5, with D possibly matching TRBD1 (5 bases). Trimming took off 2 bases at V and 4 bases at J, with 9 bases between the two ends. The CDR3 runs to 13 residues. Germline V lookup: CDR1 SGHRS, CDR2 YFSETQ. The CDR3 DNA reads TGCGCCAGCAGCTTCCCCCAGGGAGAGACCCAGTACTTC. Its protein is CASSFPQGETQYF.

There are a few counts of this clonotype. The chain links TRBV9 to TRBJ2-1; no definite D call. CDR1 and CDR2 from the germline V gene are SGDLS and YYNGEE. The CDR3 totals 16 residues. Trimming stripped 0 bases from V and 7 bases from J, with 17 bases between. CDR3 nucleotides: TGTGCCAGCAGCGTAGGTTTTGGTGGTTACGGTAATGAGCAGTTCTTC. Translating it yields CASSVGFGGYGNEQFF.

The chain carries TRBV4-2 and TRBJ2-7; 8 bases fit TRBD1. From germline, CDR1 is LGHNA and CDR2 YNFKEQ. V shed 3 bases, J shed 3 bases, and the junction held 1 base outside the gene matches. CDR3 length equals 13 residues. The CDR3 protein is CASSQGTGYEQYF. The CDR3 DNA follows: TGTGCCAGCAGCCAGGGGACAGGCTACGAGCAGTACTTC.

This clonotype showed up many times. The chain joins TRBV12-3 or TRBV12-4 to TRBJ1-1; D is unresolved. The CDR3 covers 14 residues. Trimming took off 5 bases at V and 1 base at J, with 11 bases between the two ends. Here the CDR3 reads CASSTRTANTEAFF. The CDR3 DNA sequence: TGTGCCAGCAGTACCCGGACGGCGAACACTGAAGCTTTCTTT.

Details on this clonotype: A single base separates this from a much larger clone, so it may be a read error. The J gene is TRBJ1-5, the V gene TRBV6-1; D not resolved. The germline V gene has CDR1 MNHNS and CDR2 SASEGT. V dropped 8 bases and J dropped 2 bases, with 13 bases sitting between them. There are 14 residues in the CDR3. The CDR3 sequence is CASSDPGGNQPQHF. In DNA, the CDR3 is TGTGCCAGCTCGGACCCCGGGGGCAATCAGCCCCAGCATTTT.

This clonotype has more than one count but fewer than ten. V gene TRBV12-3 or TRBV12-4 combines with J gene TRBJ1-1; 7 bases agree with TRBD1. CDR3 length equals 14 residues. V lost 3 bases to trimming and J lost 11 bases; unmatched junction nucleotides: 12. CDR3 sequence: CASSLSRGGGWAFF. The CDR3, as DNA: TGTGCCAGCAGTTTGTCTAGAGGGGGCGGGTGGGCTTTCTTT.

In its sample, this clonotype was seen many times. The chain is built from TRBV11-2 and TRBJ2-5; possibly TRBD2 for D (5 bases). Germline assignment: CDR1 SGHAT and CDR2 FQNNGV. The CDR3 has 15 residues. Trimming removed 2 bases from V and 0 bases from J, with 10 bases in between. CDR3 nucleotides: TGTGCCAGCAGCTTAAGAGGGAGCTACCAAGAGACCCAGTACTTC. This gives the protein CASSLRGSYQETQYF.

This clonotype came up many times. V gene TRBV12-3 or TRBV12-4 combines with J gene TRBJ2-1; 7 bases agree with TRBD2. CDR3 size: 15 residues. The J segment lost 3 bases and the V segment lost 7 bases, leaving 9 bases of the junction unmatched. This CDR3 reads CASTSRAGIYNEQFF. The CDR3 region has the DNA TGTGCCAGCACCTCCCGAGCGGGAATCTACAATGAGCAGTTCTTC.

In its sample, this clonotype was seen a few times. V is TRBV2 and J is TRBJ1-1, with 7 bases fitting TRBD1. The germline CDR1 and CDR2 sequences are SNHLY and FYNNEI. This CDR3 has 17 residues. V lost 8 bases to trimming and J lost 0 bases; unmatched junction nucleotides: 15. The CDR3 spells CASSPLGQALMNTEAFF. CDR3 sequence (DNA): TGTGCCAGCTCACCGTTAGGACAGGCACTGATGAACACTGAAGCTTTCTTT.

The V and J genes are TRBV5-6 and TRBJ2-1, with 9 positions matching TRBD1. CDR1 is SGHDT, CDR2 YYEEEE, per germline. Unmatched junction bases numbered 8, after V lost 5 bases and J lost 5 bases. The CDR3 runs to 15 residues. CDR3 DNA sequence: TGTGCCAGCAGTCCGACAGGGGGAGCTAACAATGAGCAGTTCTTC. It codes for CASSPTGGANNEQFF.

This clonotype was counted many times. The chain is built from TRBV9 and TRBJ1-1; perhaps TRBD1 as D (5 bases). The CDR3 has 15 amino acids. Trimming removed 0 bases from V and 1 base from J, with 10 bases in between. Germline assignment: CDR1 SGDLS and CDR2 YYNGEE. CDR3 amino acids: CASSVGGEENTEAFF. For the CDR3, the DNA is TGTGCCAGCAGCGTAGGGGGCGAGGAGAACACTGAAGCTTTCTTT.

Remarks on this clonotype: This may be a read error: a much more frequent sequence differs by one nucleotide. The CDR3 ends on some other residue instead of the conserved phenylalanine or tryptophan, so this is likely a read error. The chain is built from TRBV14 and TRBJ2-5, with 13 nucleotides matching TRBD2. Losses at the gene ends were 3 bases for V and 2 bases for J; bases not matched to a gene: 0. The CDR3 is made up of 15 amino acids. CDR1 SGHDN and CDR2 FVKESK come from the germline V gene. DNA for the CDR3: TGTGCCAGCAGCCAGGGACTAGCGGGACAAGAGACCCAGTACCTC. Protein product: CASSQGLAGQETQYL.

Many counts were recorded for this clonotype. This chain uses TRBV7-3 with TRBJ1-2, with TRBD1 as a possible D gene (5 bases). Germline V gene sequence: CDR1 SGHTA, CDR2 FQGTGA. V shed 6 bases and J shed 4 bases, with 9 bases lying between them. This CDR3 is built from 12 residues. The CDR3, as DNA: TGTGCCAGCAGGGGAGACAGCTATGGCTACACCTTC. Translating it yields CASRGDSYGYTF.

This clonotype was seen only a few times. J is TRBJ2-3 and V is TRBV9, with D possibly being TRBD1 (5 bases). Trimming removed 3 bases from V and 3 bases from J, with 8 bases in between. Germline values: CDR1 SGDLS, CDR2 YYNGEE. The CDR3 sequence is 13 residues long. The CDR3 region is CASSARTTDTQYF. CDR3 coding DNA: TGTGCCAGCAGCGCCCGGACAACAGATACGCAGTATTTT.

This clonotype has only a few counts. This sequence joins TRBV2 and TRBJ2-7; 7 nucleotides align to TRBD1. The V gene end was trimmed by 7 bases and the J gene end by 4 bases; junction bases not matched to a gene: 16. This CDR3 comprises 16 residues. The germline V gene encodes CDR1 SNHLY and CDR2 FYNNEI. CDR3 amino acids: CASKEGAVLRSYEQYF. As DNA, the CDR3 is TGTGCCAGCAAAGAGGGGGCGGTCCTCAGGTCTTACGAGCAGTACTTC.

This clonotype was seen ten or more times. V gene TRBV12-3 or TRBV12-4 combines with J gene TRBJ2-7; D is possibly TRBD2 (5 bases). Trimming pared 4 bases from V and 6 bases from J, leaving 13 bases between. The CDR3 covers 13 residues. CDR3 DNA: TGTGCCAGCAGTTCCCTCGGACTGGGCGAGCAGTACTTC. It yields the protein CASSSLGLGEQYF.

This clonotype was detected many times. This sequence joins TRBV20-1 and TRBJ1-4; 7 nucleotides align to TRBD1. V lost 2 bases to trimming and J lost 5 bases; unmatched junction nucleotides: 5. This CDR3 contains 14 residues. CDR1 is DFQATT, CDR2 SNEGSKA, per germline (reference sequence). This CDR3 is CSARRQGRNEKLFF. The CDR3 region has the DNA TGCAGTGCTAGACGACAGGGCAGGAATGAAAAACTGTTTTTT.

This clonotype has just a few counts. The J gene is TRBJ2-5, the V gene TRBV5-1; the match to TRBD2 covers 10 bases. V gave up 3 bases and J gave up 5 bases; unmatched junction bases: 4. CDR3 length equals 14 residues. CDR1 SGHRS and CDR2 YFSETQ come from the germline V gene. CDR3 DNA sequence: TGCGCCAGCAGCTACGTAGCGGGAGGCGAGACCCAGTACTTC. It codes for CASSYVAGGETQYF.

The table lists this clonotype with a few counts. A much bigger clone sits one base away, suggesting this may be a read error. The CDR3 DNA follows: TGTGCCAGCTCACCAACAGGGCTCCAAGGGACCCAGTACTTC. Protein sequence: CASSPTGLQGTQYF. The J gene is TRBJ2-5, the V gene TRBV18, with a possible D match to TRBD1 (6 bases). The CDR3 covers 14 residues. Germline CDR1 is KGHSH and CDR2 is LQKENI.

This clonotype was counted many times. The CDR3 loop is CSVENAGTGAIGGYTF. The CDR3, as DNA: TGCAGCGTTGAAAACGCGGGGACAGGGGCAATTGGTGGCTACACCTTC. V gene TRBV29-1 combines with J gene TRBJ1-2; 10 bases line up with TRBD1. The ends lost 2 bases at V and 7 bases at J; junction bases unmatched: 13. Germline CDR1 reads SQVTM; CDR2 reads ANQGSEA. The CDR3 extends over 16 amino acids.

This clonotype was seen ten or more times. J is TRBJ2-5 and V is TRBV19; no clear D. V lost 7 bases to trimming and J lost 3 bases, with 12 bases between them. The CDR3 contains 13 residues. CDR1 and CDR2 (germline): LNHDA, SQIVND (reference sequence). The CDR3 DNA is TGTGCCAGTATTGGGCCCAAGGAAGAGACCCAGTACTTC. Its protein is CASIGPKEETQYF.